The 29 T cell receptor beta chains in this list originate from one sample, sequenced in a study of regulatory T cells in long-lasting Graves disease. Arm-PCR of CDR3 regions with iRepertoire HTBI primers generated TCR beta libraries. Each CDR3 protein is one row after TCRdb ran MiXCR on the multiplex PCR reads. This sample has about 370,000 distinct CDR3 sequences, with around 16% found just once. Time point noted: newly diagnosed GD, antithyroid drugs for less than 3 months. Extracted PBMC RNA gave rise to the TCR library. Sequences were derived from peripheral blood mononuclear cells (PBMCs), sampled at new diagnosis, from a patient treated with antithyroid drugs. The receptor set was obtained from a female donor with Graves disease.

Many counts were recorded for this clonotype. J is TRBJ1-1 and V is TRBV30; no reliable D call. Germline values: CDR1 GTSNPN, CDR2 SVGIG (reference sequence). Trimming cost V 2 bases and J 3 bases, with 10 bases left between them. The CDR3 totals 13 residues. In DNA form, the CDR3 reads TGTGCCTGGAGTACGGGGAGGGACACTGAAGCTTTCTTT. As protein: CAWSTGRDTEAFF.

This clonotype has more than one count but fewer than ten. A read error may explain this, as a much larger clone is one base away. This likely comes from a read error, as the CDR3 has no conserved phenylalanine or tryptophan at its end. The chain employs TRBV6-1 and TRBJ2-7; D unclear. Germline CDR1 reads MNHNS; CDR2 reads SASEGT. The V gene lost 7 bases and the J gene lost 5 bases, with 12 bases spanning the gap. This CDR3 has 12 amino acids. CDR3 DNA: TGTGCCAGCACCGATACATGGAACGAGCAGTACCTC. The encoded protein is CASTDTWNEQYL.

Concerning this clonotype: A much larger clone differs by one base, so this may be a read error. The chain employs TRBV9 and TRBJ1-1; tentative D call: TRBD1 (6 bases). CDR1 and CDR2 (germline): SGDLS, YYNGEE. The CDR3 totals 14 residues. The chain's CDR3 is CASSVARGGTEALF. DNA for the CDR3: TGTGCCAGCAGCGTAGCCCGGGGGGGCACTGAAGCTCTCTTT.

This clonotype was seen at least ten times. The V gene is TRBV5-6, the J gene TRBJ1-6; tentative D call: TRBD1 (5 bases). Trimming shortened V by 3 bases and J by 13 bases, and 17 bases separated the two germline ends. Per germline, CDR1 SGHDT and CDR2 YYEEEE. CDR3 length: 14 residues. The CDR3 DNA reads TGTGCCAGCAGCTCCGGACCCGATTGGGGGCCCCTCCACTTT. This codes for CASSSGPDWGPLHF. Based on the CDR3 plus reference TRBV5-6 and TRBJ1-6, the full variable domain is DAGVTQSPTHLIKTRGQQVTLRCSPKSGHDTVSWYQQALGQGPQFIFQYYEEEERQRGNFPDRFSGHQFPNYSSELNVNALLLGDSALYLCASSSGPDWGPLHFGNGTRLTVT.

This clonotype was counted between two and nine times. The chain couples TRBV6-2 or TRBV6-3 to TRBJ2-5; 7 nucleotides match TRBD1. J lost 0 bases, V lost 2 bases, and 3 bases had no gene match. This CDR3 is 15 amino acids long. The germline V gene has CDR1 MNHEY and CDR2 SVGEGT. The CDR3 DNA reads TGTGCCAGCAGTTACGACAGGGATAACCAAGAGACCCAGTACTTC. Residues: CASSYDRDNQETQYF.

This clonotype has a handful of counts. V usage is TRBV18 and J usage is TRBJ1-1; the D is unclear. The CDR3 is 14 residues long. Germline V lookup: CDR1 KGHSH, CDR2 LQKENI. Trimming took 0 bases from V and 4 from J, leaving 9 bases between them. CDR3 residues: CASSPPSRSTEAFF. The CDR3, as DNA: TGTGCCAGCTCACCACCTTCCCGGAGCACTGAAGCTTTCTTT.

This clonotype was counted only a few times. V gene TRBV4-1 combines with J gene TRBJ1-2; TRBD1 aligns across 7 bases. The CDR3 totals 19 residues. Germline-derived CDR1 and CDR2 are MGHRA and YSYEKL. The V gene end was trimmed by 1 base and the J gene end by 3 bases; junction bases not matched to a gene: 17. The CDR3 spells CASSQAPLRQGASDYGYTF. CDR3 nucleotides: TGCGCCAGCAGCCAAGCCCCCCTCCGACAGGGCGCGAGCGACTATGGCTACACCTTC.

In its sample, this clonotype was seen many times. The chain links TRBV5-1 to TRBJ2-7, with D uncertain. The V gene lost 6 bases and the J gene lost 6 bases, with 16 bases spanning the gap. The CDR3 spans 13 residues. Germline values: CDR1 SGHRS, CDR2 YFSETQ. CDR3 protein: CASTSDVRAEQYF. In nucleotides, the CDR3 is TGCGCCAGCACCTCTGACGTTAGGGCCGAGCAGTACTTC.

This clonotype has just a few counts. The chain recombines TRBV7-2 with TRBJ2-5; D not certain. V was pared by 2 bases and J by 5 bases, with 12 bases between. The CDR3 totals 14 residues. From germline, CDR1 is SGHTA and CDR2 FQGNSA. The CDR3 loop reads CASSLPSDRETQYF. The CDR3 DNA follows: TGTGCCAGCAGCTTACCTTCCGACCGGGAGACCCAGTACTTC.

This clonotype was picked up many times. This chain links TRBV28 with TRBJ1-1; D possibly corresponds to TRBD1 (6 bases). Per germline, CDR1 MDHEN and CDR2 SYDVKM. V was clipped by 0 bases and J by 3 bases, with 8 bases between them. The CDR3 is made up of 14 amino acids. CDR3 protein: CASSLWGADTEAFF. In nucleotides, the CDR3 is TGTGCCAGCAGTTTATGGGGGGCGGACACTGAAGCTTTCTTT.

The table lists this clonotype with many counts. The chain recombines TRBV28 with TRBJ1-1; a possible D gene is TRBD1 (6 bases). V lost 9 bases and J 0 bases, leaving 11 bases between the germline ends. This CDR3 has 13 amino acids. The germline gives CDR1 MDHEN, CDR2 SYDVKM. The CDR3 here is CASTGHLNTEAFF. CDR3 nucleotide sequence: TGTGCCAGTACGGGACACCTGAACACTGAAGCTTTCTTT.

This clonotype was detected many times. This chain connects TRBV27 to TRBJ1-1, with D perhaps TRBD1 (6 bases). The V gene's germline CDR1 is MNHEY and CDR2 SMNVEV (reference sequence). This CDR3 spans 15 amino acids. V dropped 0 bases and J dropped 2 bases, with 10 bases sitting between them. CDR3 residues: CASSLSGTINTEAFF. In DNA, the CDR3 is TGTGCCAGCAGTTTATCTGGGACAATTAACACTGAAGCTTTCTTT.

In this sample, this clonotype turned up many times. The chain recombines TRBV10-1 with TRBJ2-7, with D possibly called TRBD1 or TRBD2 (5 bases each). V was trimmed by 6 bases and J by 7 bases, leaving 16 bases between them. The germline gives CDR1 WNHNN, CDR2 SYGVQD (reference sequence). This CDR3 is built from 13 residues. The CDR3 loop reads CASSRDVIGEQYF. CDR3 sequence (DNA): TGCGCCAGCAGCAGGGACGTCATAGGAGAGCAGTACTTC.

This clonotype was found many times. The genes are TRBV30 and TRBJ1-1; possibly TRBD1 for D (5 bases). Per germline, CDR1 GTSNPN and CDR2 SVGIG (reference sequence). V lost 4 bases and J lost 4, with 13 bases in between. This CDR3 has 13 amino acids. The CDR3 here is CAWKRGWGTEAFF. The CDR3 DNA is TGTGCCTGGAAGAGGGGCTGGGGCACTGAAGCTTTCTTT.

In its sample, this clonotype was seen many times. The chain has TRBV10-2 and TRBJ1-1, with TRBD1 matching 8 bases. The CDR3 extends over 15 amino acids. Trimming cost V 6 bases and J 1 base; bases outside gene matches: 7. Germline CDR1 and CDR2: WSHSY and SAAADI. The DNA of the CDR3 is TGCGCCAGCAGAGGCAACAGGGGGAGGAACACTGAAGCTTTCTTT. It translates to CASRGNRGRNTEAFF.

This clonotype was seen a few times. The junction shows a germline mismatch at one end, possibly a read error. The V gene is TRBV20-1, the J gene TRBJ1-5; the D is unclear. CDR1 and CDR2 (germline): DFQATT, SNEGSKA (reference sequence). This CDR3 is 15 amino acids long. DNA of the CDR3: TGCAGTGCGAGAGGTAATGACCTGGGCAATCAGCCCCAGCATTTT. This translates into CSARGNDLGNQPQHF.

This clonotype was detected only a few times. The junction differs from germline at one of its ends, possibly a read error. This chain uses TRBV20-1 with TRBJ1-2; D is undetermined. Germline V gene lookup returns CDR1 DFQATT and CDR2 SNEGSKA (reference sequence). The CDR3 spans 12 residues. The DNA for the CDR3 is TGCAGTGCTAGTGGGCAGAACTATAGCTACACCTTC. Residues: CSASGQNYSYTF.

The chain couples TRBV7-6 to TRBJ2-3; D remains ambiguous. V was trimmed by 4 bases and J by 5 bases, leaving 4 bases between them. CDR3 length equals 11 residues. CDR1 and CDR2 from the germline V gene are SGHVS and FNYEAQ. CDR3 region: CASSSQDTQYF. In DNA form, the CDR3 reads TGTGCCAGCAGCTCACAAGATACGCAGTATTTT. The complete variable domain, with remaining parts taken from reference TRBV7-6 and TRBJ2-3, reads GAGVSQSPRYKVTKRGQDVALRCDPISGHVSLYWYRQALGQGPEFLTYFNYEAQQDKSGLPNDRFSAERPEGSISTLTIQRTEQRDSAMYRCASSSQDTQYFGPGTRLTVL.

This clonotype was counted a few times. This chain links TRBV6-5 with TRBJ2-1; D gene ambiguous. The CDR3 length is 13 residues. V was clipped by 3 bases and J by 6 bases, with 9 bases between them. Per germline, CDR1 MNHEY and CDR2 SVGAGI. CDR3 sequence (DNA): TGTGCCAGCAGTTATTCTCTATCCAATGAGCAGTTCTTC. Amino acids: CASSYSLSNEQFF.

The V and J genes are TRBV14 and TRBJ1-2; D perhaps matches TRBD1 (6 bases). The CDR3 consists of 15 residues. Germline V lookup: CDR1 SGHDN, CDR2 FVKESK. Trimming shortened V by 5 bases and J by 4 bases, and 17 bases separated the two germline ends. The CDR3 here is CASSSRGNPPYGYTF. CDR3 DNA: TGTGCCAGCAGCTCAAGGGGGAATCCCCCCTATGGCTACACCTTC.

This clonotype was counted between two and nine times. The CDR3 loop reads CASSNAFSPGGEQFF. In DNA form, the CDR3 reads TGTGCCAGCAGTAACGCGTTTTCTCCTGGGGGCGAGCAGTTCTTC. V gene TRBV27 combines with J gene TRBJ2-1; tentative D call: TRBD1 (6 bases). The CDR3 runs to 15 residues. CDR1 is MNHEY, CDR2 SMNVEV, per germline (reference sequence). V shed 5 bases and J shed 10 bases, with 21 bases lying between them.

At least ten counts were recorded for this clonotype. The chain has TRBV2 and TRBJ2-3; D is ambiguous. CDR3 length: 14 amino acids. CDR1 SNHLY and CDR2 FYNNEI come from the germline V gene. V was shortened by 3 bases and J by 3 bases, with 10 bases between the two germline ends. For the CDR3, the DNA is TGTGCCAGCAGTGATGAATTTAGTACAGATACGCAGTATTTT. This translates into CASSDEFSTDTQYF.

This clonotype occurred many times. The gene calls are TRBV11-2 and TRBJ1-1; D perhaps matches TRBD1 (5 bases). V was trimmed by 0 bases and J by 4 bases, leaving 15 bases between them. The germline gives CDR1 SGHAT, CDR2 FQNNGV. CDR3 length: 16 residues. CDR3: CASSLDRGGLSTEAFF. The CDR3 DNA reads TGTGCCAGCAGCTTAGATCGCGGGGGTCTAAGCACTGAAGCTTTCTTT.

This clonotype was seen a single time. The V gene is TRBV6-2 or TRBV6-3, the J gene TRBJ2-7; 10 positions match TRBD2. This CDR3 comprises 14 residues. Germline V lookup: CDR1 MNHEY, CDR2 SVGEGT. Trimming at V came to 6 bases and at J to 6 bases, leaving 8 bases not matched to a gene. Here the CDR3 reads CASSLAGGVGEQYF. The CDR3 DNA reads as TGTGCCAGCAGCTTAGCGGGAGGAGTAGGCGAGCAGTACTTC.

This clonotype was seen at least ten times. The chain carries TRBV5-4 and TRBJ2-5; D is unclear. This CDR3 comprises 12 residues. Germline V gives CDR1 SGHNT, CDR2 YYREEE (reference sequence). V was pared by 0 bases and J by 4 bases, with 4 bases between. The CDR3 coding sequence is TGTGCCAGCAGCTTGGCCCTAGAGACCCAGTACTTC. It codes for CASSLALETQYF.

This clonotype appeared many times. V and J are TRBV7-2 and TRBJ2-7; D might be TRBD2 (5 bases). The V end was cut by 0 bases, the J end by 7 bases, with 13 bases between. Germline V gene lookup returns CDR1 SGHTA and CDR2 FQGNSA. This CDR3 has 14 residues. DNA for the CDR3: TGTGCCAGCAGCTTAGCGCTACTGGGAGAGGAGCAGTACTTC. Residues: CASSLALLGEEQYF.

This clonotype was observed at least ten times. The chain uses TRBV28 and TRBJ1-1; weak D call: TRBD1 (5 bases). Trimming shortened V by 5 bases and J by 3 bases, and 10 bases separated the two germline ends. The CDR3 spans 13 residues. CDR1 is MDHEN and CDR2 is SYDVKM in the germline V gene. CDR3 protein: CASSPGTHTEAFF. The CDR3 DNA follows: TGTGCCAGCAGTCCCGGGACCCACACTGAAGCTTTCTTT.

As regards this clonotype: A much larger clone differs by one base, so this may be a read error. V gene TRBV30 combines with J gene TRBJ2-5; D gene unclear. The J call is uncertain, as TRBJ2-1 better fits the DNA end. This CDR3 is 10 amino acids long. Germline-derived CDR1 and CDR2 are GTSNPN and SVGIG (reference sequence). CDR3 DNA sequence: TGTGCCTGGGACGGCGATGAGCAGTTCTTC. Translation: CAWDGDEQFF.

This clonotype appeared many times. Because the CDR3's place on the DNA is in doubt, the DNA is left out and the CDR3 is given as listed by TCRdb. The rearrangement links TRBV6-2 or TRBV6-3 to TRBJ1-2; no check of the table's D call, TRBD1, against the DNA was made. In germline, CDR1 is MNHEY, CDR2 SVGEGT. The CDR3 region is 15 residues in length, termini included. CDR3 in amino acids: CASILDSGANYGYTF.